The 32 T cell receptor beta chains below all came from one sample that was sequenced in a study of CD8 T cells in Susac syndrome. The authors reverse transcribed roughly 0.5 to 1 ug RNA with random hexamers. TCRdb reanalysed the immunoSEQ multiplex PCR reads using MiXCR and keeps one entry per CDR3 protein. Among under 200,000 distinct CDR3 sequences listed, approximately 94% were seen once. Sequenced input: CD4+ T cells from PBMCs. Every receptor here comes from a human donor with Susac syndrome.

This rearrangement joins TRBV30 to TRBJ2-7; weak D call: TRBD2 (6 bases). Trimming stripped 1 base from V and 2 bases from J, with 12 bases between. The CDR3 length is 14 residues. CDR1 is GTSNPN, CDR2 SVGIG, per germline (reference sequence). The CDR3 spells CAWSAQGGAYEQYF. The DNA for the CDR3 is TGTGCCTGGAGTGCCCAAGGCGGGGCCTACGAGCAGTACTTC.

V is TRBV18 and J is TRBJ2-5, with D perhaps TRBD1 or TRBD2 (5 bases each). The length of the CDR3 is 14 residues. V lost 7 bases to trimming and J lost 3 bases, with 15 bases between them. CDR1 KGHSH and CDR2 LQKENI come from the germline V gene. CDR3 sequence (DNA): TGTGCCAGCTTACCGGGACCGCCCAAAGAGACCCAGTACTTC. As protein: CASLPGPPKETQYF.

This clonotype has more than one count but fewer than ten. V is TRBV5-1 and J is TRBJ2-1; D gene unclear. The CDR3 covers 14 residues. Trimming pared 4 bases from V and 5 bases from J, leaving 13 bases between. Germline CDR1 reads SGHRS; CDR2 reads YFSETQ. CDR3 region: CASSPGHSNNEQFF. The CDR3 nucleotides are TGCGCCAGCAGCCCGGGTCACAGCAACAATGAGCAGTTCTTC.

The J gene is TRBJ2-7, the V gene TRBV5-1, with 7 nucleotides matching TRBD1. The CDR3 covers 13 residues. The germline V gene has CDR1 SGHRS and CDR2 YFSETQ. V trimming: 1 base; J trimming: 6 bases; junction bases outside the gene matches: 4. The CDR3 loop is CASSLLQGREQYF. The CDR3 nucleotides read TGCGCCAGCAGCTTGCTACAGGGGCGCGAGCAGTACTTC.

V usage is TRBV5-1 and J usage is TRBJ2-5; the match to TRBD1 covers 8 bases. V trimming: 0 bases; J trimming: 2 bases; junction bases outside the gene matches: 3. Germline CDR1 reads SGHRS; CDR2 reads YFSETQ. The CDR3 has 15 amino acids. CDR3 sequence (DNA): TGCGCCAGCAGCTTGGGTTGGACAGGGCAAGAGACCCAGTACTTC. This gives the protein CASSLGWTGQETQYF.

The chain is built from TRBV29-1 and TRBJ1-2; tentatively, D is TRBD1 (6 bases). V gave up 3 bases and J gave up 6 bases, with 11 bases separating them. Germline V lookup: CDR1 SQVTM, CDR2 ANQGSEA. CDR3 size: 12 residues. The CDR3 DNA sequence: TGCAGCGTTGACGGAGCAGGGGATGGCTACACCTTC. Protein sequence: CSVDGAGDGYTF.

CDR3 residues: CASSSSRGRLFF. CDR3 coding DNA: TGTGCCAGCAGCTCAAGCCGGGGACGACTGTTTTTT. The rearrangement links TRBV3-1 to TRBJ1-4, with D maybe TRBD1 (5 bases). CDR1 and CDR2 (germline): LGHDT, YNNKEL (reference sequence). Trimming pared 5 bases from V and 13 bases from J, leaving 14 bases between. The CDR3 has 12 amino acids.

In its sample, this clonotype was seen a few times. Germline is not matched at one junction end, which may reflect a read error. The CDR3 spells CASSIQGNYGYTF. The CDR3 DNA reads as TGTGCCAGCAGTATACAGGGAAACTATGGCTACACCTTC. The chain has TRBV19 and TRBJ1-2; the D gene is possibly TRBD1 (6 bases). Germline CDR1 reads LNHDA; CDR2 reads SQIVND (reference sequence). The CDR3 length is 13 residues. Complete variable domain (other parts from reference TRBV19 and TRBJ1-2): DGGITQSPKYLFRKEGQNVTLSCEQNLNHDAMYWYRQDPGQGLRLIYYSQIVNDFQKGDIAEGYSVSREKKESFPLTVTSAQKNPTAFYLCASSIQGNYGYTFGSGTRLTVV.

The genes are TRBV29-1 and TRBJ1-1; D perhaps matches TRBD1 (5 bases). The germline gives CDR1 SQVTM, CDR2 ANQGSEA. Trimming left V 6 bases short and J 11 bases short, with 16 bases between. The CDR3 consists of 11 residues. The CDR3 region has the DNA TGCAGCGTGGCCGTGGGGGGTCAGGCTTTCTTT. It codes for CSVAVGGQAFF. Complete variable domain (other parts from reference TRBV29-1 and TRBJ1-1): SAVISQKPSRDICQRGTSLTIQCQVDSQVTMMFWYRQQPGQSLTLIATANQGSEATYESGFVIDKFPISRPNLTFSTLTVSNMSPEDSSIYLCSVAVGGQAFFGQGTRLTVV.

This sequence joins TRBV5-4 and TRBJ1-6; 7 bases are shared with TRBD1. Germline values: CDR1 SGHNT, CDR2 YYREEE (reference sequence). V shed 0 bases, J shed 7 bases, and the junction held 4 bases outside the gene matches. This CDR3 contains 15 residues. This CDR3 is CASSLATGANSPLHF. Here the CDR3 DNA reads TGTGCCAGCAGCTTGGCCACAGGGGCGAATTCACCCCTCCACTTT.

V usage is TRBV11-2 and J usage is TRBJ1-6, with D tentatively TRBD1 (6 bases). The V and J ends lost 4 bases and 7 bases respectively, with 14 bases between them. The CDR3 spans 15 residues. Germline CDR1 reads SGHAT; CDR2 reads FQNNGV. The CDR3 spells CASSYTGTPNSPLHF. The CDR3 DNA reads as TGTGCCAGCAGCTATACAGGGACTCCCAATTCACCCCTCCACTTT. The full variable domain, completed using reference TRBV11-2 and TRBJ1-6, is EAGVAQSPRYKIIEKRQSVAFWCNPISGHATLYWYQQILGQGPKLLIQFQNNGVVDDSQLPKDRFSAERLKGVDSTLKIQPAKLEDSAVYLCASSYTGTPNSPLHFGNGTRLTVT.

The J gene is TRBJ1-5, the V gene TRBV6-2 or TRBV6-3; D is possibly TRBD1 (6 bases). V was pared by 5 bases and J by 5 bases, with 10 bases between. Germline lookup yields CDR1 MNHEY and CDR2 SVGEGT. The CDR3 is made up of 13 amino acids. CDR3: CASSMTGYQPQHF. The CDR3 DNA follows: TGTGCCAGCAGTATGACAGGCTATCAGCCCCAGCATTTT.

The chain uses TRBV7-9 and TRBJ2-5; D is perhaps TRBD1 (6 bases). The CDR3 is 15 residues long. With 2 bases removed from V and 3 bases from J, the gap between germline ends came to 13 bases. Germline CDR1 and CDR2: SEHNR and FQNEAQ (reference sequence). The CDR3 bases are TGTGCCAGCAGCTTACGGTCTGAGGGGGAAGAGACCCAGTACTTC. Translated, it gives CASSLRSEGEETQYF.

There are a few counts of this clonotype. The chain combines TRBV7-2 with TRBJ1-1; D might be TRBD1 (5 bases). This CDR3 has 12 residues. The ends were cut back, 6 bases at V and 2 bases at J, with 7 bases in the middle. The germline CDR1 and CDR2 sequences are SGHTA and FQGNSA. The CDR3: CASRRDNTEAFF. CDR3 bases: TGTGCCAGCAGACGGGACAACACTGAAGCTTTCTTT.

CDR3 sequence: CASSGVLLDYGYTF. CDR3 sequence (DNA): TGTGCCAGCAGCGGGGTCCTGCTAGACTATGGCTACACCTTC. The chain recombines TRBV6-5 with TRBJ1-2, with D hard to call. The germline V gene has CDR1 MNHEY and CDR2 SVGAGI. The V end was cut by 6 bases, the J end by 3 bases, with 14 bases between. The CDR3 has 14 residues.

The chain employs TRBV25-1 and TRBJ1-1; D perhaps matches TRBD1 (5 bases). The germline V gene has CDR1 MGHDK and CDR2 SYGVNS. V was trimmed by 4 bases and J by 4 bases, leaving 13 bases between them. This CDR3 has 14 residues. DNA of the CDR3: TGTGCCAGCAGTGGGCCCGGGGCGGGCACTGAAGCTTTCTTT. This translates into CASSGPGAGTEAFF.

In DNA form, the CDR3 reads TGTGCCAGCAGCTTAACTCACAGCTACGAGCAGTACTTC. This codes for CASSLTHSYEQYF. J is TRBJ2-7 and V is TRBV7-3; D remains ambiguous. Trimming stripped 0 bases from V and 3 bases from J, with 6 bases between. Germline V lookup: CDR1 SGHTA, CDR2 FQGTGA. The CDR3 has 13 amino acids.

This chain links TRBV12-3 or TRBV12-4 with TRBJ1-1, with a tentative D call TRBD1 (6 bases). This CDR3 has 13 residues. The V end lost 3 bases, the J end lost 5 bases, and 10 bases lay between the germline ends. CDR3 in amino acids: CASSFRGVTEAFF. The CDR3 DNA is TGTGCCAGCAGTTTCAGGGGAGTAACTGAAGCTTTCTTT.

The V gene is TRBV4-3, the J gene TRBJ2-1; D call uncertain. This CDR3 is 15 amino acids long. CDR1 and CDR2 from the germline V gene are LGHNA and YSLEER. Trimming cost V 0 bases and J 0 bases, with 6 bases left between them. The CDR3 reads CASSQDWSSYNEQFF. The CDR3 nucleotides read TGCGCCAGCAGCCAAGATTGGAGCTCCTACAATGAGCAGTTCTTC.

CDR3 sequence reads: CASTDHNEQFF. In nucleotides, the CDR3 is TGTGCCAGCACCGACCACAATGAGCAGTTCTTC. This chain links TRBV2 with TRBJ2-1; D unclear. The V and J ends lost 7 bases and 5 bases respectively, with 6 bases between them. Per germline, CDR1 SNHLY and CDR2 FYNNEI. The CDR3 length is 11 residues. The whole variable domain, remainder taken from reference TRBV2 and TRBJ2-1, is EPEVTQTPSHQVTQMGQEVILRCVPISNHLYFYWYRQILGQKVEFLVSFYNNEISEKSEIFDDQFSVERPDGSNFTLKIRSTKLEDSAMYFCASTDHNEQFFGPGTRLTVL.

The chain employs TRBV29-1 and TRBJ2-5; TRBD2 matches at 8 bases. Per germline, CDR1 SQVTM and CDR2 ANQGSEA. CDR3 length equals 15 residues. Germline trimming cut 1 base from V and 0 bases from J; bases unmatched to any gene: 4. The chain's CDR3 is CSVEGLAGYQETQYF. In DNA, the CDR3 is TGCAGCGTTGAAGGGTTAGCGGGGTACCAAGAGACCCAGTACTTC.

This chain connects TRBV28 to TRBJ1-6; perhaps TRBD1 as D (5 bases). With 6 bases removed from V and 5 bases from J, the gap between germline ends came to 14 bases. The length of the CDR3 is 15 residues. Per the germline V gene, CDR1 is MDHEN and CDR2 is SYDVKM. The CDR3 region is CASSGHQGNNSPLHF. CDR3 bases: TGTGCCAGCAGCGGACATCAGGGCAATAATTCACCCCTCCACTTT.

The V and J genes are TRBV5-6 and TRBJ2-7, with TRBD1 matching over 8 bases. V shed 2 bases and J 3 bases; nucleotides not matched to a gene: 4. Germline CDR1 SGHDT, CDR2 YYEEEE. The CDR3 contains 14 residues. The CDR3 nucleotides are TGTGCCAGCAGCTTCCCGACAGGGGACTACGAGCAGTACTTC. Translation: CASSFPTGDYEQYF. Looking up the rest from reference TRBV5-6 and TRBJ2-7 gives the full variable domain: DAGVTQSPTHLIKTRGQQVTLRCSPKSGHDTVSWYQQALGQGPQFIFQYYEEEERQRGNFPDRFSGHQFPNYSSELNVNALLLGDSALYLCASSFPTGDYEQYFGPGTRLTVT.

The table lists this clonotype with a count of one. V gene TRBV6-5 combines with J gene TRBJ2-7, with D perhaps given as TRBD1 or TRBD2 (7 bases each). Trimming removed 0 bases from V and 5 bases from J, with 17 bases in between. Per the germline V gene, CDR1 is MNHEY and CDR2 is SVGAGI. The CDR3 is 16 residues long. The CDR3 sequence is CASSYSWGGGGNEQYF. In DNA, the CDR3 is TGTGCCAGCAGTTACTCGTGGGGAGGGGGCGGGAACGAGCAGTACTTC.

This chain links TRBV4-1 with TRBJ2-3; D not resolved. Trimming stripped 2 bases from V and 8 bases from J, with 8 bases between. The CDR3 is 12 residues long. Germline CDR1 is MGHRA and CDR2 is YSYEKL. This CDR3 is CASSQWGVTQYF. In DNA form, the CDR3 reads TGCGCCAGCAGCCAATGGGGTGTTACGCAGTATTTT.

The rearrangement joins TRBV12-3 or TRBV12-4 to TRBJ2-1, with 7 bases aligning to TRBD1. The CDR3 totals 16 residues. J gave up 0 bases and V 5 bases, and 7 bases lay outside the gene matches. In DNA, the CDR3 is TGTGCCAGCAGTCTGACAGGGCTCAGCTCCTACAATGAGCAGTTCTTC. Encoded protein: CASSLTGLSSYNEQFF.

The CDR3 nucleotides read TGTGCCAGCAGCTTAGCCGGGACAGGTTCCTCTGGAAACACCATATATTTT. Amino acids: CASSLAGTGSSGNTIYF. This chain connects TRBV7-6 to TRBJ1-3, with TRBD1 matching 8 bases. J gave up 0 bases and V 0 bases, and 4 bases lay outside the gene matches. This CDR3 has 17 amino acids. The germline V gene encodes CDR1 SGHVS and CDR2 FNYEAQ.

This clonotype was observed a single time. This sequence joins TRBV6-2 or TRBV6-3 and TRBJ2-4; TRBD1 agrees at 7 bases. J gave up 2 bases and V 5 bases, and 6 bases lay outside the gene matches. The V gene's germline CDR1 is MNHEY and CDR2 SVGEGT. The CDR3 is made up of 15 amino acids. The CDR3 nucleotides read TGTGCCAGCAGTCGGGACAGAAATACCAAAAACATTCAGTACTTC. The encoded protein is CASSRDRNTKNIQYF.

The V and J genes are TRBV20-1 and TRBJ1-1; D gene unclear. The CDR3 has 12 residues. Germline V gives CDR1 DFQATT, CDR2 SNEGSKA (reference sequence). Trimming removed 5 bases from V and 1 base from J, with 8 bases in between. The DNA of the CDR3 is TGCAGTGCTTGCGACCCGAACACTGAAGCTTTCTTT. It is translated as CSACDPNTEAFF.

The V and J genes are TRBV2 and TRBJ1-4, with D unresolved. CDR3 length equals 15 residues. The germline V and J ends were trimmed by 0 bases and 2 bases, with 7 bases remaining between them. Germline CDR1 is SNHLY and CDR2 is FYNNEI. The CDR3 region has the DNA TGTGCCAGCAGTGAAGCGGGAGGGACTAATGAAAAACTGTTTTTT. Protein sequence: CASSEAGGTNEKLFF.

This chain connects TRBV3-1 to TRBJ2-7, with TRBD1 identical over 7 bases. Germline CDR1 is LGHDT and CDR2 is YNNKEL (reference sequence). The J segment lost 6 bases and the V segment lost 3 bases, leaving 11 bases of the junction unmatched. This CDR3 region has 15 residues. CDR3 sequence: CASSQLRAGGIEQYF. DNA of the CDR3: TGTGCCAGCAGCCAGTTAAGGGCAGGGGGAATCGAGCAGTACTTC.

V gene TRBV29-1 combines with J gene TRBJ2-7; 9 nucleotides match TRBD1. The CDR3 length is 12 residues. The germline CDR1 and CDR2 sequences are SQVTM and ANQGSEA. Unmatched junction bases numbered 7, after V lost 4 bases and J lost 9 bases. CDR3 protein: CSVGQGGQWQYF. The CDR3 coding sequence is TGCAGCGTTGGACAGGGGGGTCAGTGGCAGTACTTC.